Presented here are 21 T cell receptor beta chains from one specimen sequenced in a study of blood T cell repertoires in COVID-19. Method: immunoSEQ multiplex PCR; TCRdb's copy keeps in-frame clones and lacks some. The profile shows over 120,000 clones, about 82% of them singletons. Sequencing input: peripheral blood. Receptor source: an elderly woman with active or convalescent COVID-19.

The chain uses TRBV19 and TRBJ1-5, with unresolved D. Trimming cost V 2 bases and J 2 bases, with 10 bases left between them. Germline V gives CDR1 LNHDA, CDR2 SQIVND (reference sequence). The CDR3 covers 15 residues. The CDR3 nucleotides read TGTGCCAGTAGTATAAGGTGGGCCGGCAATCAGCCCCAGCATTTT. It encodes CASSIRWAGNQPQHF. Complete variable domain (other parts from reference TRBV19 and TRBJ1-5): DGGITQSPKYLFRKEGQNVTLSCEQNLNHDAMYWYRQDPGQGLRLIYYSQIVNDFQKGDIAEGYSVSREKKESFPLTVTSAQKNPTAFYLCASSIRWAGNQPQHFGDGTRLSIL.

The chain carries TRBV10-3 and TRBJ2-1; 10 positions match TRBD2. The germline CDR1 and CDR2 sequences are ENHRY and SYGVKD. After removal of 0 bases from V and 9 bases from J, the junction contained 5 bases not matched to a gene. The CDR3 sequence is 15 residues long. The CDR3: CAISESSGGSGEQFF. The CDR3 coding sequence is TGTGCCATCAGTGAGTCTAGCGGGGGGTCAGGTGAGCAGTTCTTC.

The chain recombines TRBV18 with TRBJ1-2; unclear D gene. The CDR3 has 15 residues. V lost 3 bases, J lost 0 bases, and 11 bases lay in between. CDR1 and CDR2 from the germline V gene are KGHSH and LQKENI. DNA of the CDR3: TGTGCCAGCTCACCGACTACAGAGACTAACTATGGCTACACCTTC. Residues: CASSPTTETNYGYTF.

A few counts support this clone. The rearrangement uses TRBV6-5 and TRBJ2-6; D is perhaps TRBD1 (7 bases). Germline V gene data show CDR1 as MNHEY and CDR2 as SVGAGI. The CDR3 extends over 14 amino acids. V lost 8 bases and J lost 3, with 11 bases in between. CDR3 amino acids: CASGGGNGANVLTF. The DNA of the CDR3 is TGTGCCAGCGGAGGGGGCAATGGGGCCAACGTCCTGACTTTC.

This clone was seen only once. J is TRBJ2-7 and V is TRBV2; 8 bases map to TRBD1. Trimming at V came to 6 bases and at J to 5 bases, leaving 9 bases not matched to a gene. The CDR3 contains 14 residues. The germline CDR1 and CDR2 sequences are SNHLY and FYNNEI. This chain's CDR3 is CASSTGQGRNEQYF. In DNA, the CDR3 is TGTGCCAGCAGCACAGGACAGGGAAGGAACGAGCAGTACTTC.

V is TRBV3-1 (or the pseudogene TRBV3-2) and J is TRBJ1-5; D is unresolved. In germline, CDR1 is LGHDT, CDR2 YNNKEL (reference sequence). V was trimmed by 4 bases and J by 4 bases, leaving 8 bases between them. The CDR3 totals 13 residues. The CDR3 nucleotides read TGTGCCAGCAGCCGTCAGGTTAATCAGCCCCAGCATTTT. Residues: CASSRQVNQPQHF.

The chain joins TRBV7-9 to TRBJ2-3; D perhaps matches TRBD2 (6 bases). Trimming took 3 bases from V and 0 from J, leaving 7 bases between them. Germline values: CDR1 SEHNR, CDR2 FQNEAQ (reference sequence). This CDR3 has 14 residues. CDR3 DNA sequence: TGTGCCAGCAGCTTTGGAGGGAGCACAGATACGCAGTATTTT. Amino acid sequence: CASSFGGSTDTQYF.

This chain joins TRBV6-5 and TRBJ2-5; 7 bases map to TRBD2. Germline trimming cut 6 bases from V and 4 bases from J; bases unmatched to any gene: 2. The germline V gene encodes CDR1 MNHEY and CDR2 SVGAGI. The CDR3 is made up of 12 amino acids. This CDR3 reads CASRREGETQYF. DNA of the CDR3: TGTGCCAGCAGGAGGGAGGGAGAGACCCAGTACTTC.

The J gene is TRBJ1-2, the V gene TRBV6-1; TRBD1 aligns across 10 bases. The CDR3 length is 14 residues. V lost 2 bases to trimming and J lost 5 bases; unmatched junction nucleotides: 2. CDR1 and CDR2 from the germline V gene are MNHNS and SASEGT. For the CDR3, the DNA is TGTGCCAGCAGTGAACCGGGACAGGGGTATGGCTACACCTTC. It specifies CASSEPGQGYGYTF.

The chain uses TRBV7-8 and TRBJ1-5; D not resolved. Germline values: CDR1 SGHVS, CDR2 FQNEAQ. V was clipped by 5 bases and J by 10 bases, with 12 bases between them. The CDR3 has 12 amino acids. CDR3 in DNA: TGTGCCAGCAGCCCCCGGGCGGGCCCCCAGCATTTT. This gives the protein CASSPRAGPQHF.

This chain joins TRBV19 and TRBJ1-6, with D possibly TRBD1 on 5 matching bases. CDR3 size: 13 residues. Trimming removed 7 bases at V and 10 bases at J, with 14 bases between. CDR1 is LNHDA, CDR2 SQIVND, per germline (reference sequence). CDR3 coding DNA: TGTGCCAGTATGATCAGGGTAGGCTCACCCCTCCACTTT. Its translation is CASMIRVGSPLHF.

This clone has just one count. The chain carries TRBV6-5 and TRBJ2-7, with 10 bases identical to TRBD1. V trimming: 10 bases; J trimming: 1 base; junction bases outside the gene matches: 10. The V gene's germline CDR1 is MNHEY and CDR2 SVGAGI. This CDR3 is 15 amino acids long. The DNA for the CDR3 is TGTGCCACCTACACGGACAGGGGGATGTCCTACGAGCAGTACTTC. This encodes CATYTDRGMSYEQYF.

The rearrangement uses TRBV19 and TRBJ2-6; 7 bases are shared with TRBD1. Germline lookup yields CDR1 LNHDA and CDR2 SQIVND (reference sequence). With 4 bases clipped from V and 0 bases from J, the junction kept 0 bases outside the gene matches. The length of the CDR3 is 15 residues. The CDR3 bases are TGTGCCAGTAGTACAGGGGGCTCTGGGGCCAACGTCCTGACTTTC. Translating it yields CASSTGGSGANVLTF.

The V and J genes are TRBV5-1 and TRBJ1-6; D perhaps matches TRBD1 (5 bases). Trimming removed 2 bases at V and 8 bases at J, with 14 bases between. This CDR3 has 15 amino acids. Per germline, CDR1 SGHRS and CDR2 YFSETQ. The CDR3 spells CASSLGHPGDSPLHF. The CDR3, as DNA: TGCGCCAGCAGCTTAGGACACCCGGGGGATTCACCCCTCCACTTT.

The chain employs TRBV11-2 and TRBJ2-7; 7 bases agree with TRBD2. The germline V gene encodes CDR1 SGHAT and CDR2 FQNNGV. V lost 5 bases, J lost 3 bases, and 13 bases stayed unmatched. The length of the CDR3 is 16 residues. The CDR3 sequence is CASSPVSRAGVYEQYF. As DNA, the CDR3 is TGTGCCAGCAGCCCAGTGAGCCGGGCGGGGGTCTACGAGCAGTACTTC.

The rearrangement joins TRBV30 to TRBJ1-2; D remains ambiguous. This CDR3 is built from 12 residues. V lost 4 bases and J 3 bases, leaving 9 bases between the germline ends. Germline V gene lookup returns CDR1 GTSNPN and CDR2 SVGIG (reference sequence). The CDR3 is CAWNDGDYGYTF. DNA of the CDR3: TGTGCCTGGAACGACGGGGACTATGGCTACACCTTC.

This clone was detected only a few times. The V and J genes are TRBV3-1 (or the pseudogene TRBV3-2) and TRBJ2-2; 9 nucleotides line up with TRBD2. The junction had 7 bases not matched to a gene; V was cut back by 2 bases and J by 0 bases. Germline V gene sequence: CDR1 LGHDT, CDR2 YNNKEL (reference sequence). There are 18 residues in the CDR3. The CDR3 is CASSQPRAGGPNTGELFF. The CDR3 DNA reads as TGTGCCAGCAGCCAACCGAGAGCGGGGGGTCCGAACACCGGGGAGCTGTTTTTT.

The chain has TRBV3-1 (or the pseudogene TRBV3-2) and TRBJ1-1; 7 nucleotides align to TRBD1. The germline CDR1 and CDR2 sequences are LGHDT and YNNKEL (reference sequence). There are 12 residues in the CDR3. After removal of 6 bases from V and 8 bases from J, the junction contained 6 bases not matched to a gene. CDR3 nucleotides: TGTGCCAGCAGTCGTGACAGGGCCGAAGCTTTCTTT. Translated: CASSRDRAEAFF.

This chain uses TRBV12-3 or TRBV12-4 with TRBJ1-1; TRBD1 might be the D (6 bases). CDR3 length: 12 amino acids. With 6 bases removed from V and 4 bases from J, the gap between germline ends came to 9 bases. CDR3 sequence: CASRKQGTEAFF. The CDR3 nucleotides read TGTGCCAGCAGAAAACAGGGCACTGAAGCTTTCTTT.

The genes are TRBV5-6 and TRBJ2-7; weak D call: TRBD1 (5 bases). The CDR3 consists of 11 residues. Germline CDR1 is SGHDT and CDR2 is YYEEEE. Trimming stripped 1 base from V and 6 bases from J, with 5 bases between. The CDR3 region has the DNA TGTGCCAGCAGCTTGAGGGGCGAGCAGTACTTC. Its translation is CASSLRGEQYF.

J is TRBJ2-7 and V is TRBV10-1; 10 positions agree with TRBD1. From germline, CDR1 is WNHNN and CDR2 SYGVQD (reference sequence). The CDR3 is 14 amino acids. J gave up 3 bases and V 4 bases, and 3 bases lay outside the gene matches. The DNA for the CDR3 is TGCGCCAGCAGTGCTGGGACAGGGGTCTACGAGCAGTACTTC. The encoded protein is CASSAGTGVYEQYF.